A selection of T cell receptor beta chains follows, all from one sample in a study of blood T cell repertoires in COVID-19. The method was immunoSEQ multiplex PCR; TCRdb's version includes in-frame clones alone and lacks a portion of them. The sample yields around 280,000 clones, 85% to 90% seen once. Sequencing was done on a sample of PBMCs or T cells enriched from blood (not recorded which). The receptors here all came from a woman in her late teens or twenties with acute COVID-19. Each CDR3 is given with its conserved first and last residue. D genes are given only for firm matches.

V	D	CDR3
TRBV21-1	NA	CASSTRPGTGLNTEAFF
TRBV30	NA	CAWSVEGGGDLFF
TRBV5-4	NA	CASSLDRYEQYF
TRBV29-1	NA	CSVEEPDGRGPFSYGYTF
TRBV5-1	TRBD2	CASSFGLAGSNEQFF
TRBV10-3	TRBD1	CAIRGTAQFYEQYF
TRBV7-9	NA	CASSPSGGTEAFF
TRBV6-5	TRBD1	CASSIQQGAGWEQYF
TRBV11-2	TRBD1	CASSLAGQGRNTEAFF
TRBV10-2	TRBD1	CASSERGGGGLSGNTIYF
TRBV7-9	TRBD2	CASSPTGLAPFEQYF
TRBV27	TRBD1	CASSFHRGTNTGELFF
TRBV2	TRBD1	CASSPQGFGNQPQHF
TRBV9	TRBD1	CASSAQTGLGQETQYF
TRBV4-3	TRBD1	CASSLRTGTAYETQYF
TRBV27	NA	CASSLVHHYSNQPQHF
TRBV4-3	TRBD2	CASSRTSGSTGELFF
TRBV19	NA	CASTRGGDIQYF
TRBV29-1	TRBD2	CSVRGAAGVGADTQYF
TRBV18	TRBD1	CASSRAPGQPNSPLHF
TRBV5-1	NA	CASTGSGELFF
TRBV6-6	NA	CASSPTSSYNEQFF
TRBV6-5	NA	CASSIGDTQYF
TRBV7-9	NA	CASSLSAGGGSQPQHF
TRBV10-3	NA	CAISESRTGGVTEAFF
TRBV4-1	NA	CASSHALTRGYQETQYF
TRBV4-1	NA	CASSQTGVGELFF
TRBV7-2	TRBD2	CASSLGPLAGNNEQFF
TRBV5-4	TRBD1	CASSPAGGQTMGYTF
TRBV13	TRBD2	CASSLGRLAGSSYEQYF
TRBV6-4	NA	CASSDGQAEGELFF
TRBV30	NA	CAWSETTANTGELFF
TRBV28	TRBD2	CASSLSGRVYNEQFF
TRBV19	NA	CASSIDIQTEAFF
TRBV7-9	TRBD1	CASSNQWTGVEKLFF
TRBV4-3	TRBD2	CASSQDISGRGQETQYF
TRBV19	NA	CASSMSRGQRTDTQYF
TRBV27	NA	CASSSGLTQDEQYF
TRBV5-8	NA	CASSEYIVEKLFF
TRBV7-2	TRBD1	CASSLDRRYGYTF
TRBV25-1	TRBD1	CASSDPGQGQYEQYF
TRBV7-2	NA	CASSLNSVFEQYF
TRBV5-8	NA	CASSSQGISNQPQHF
TRBV28	NA	CASSERGRNTEAFF
TRBV2	TRBD1	CASSSRTGLAEQYF